What follows is one T cell receptor beta chain and its context. The antigen is not known. This record belongs to a study of T cells in Graves' hyperthyroidism and ophthalmopathy. Study-level points and caveats: The model forecast ophthalmopathy, anticipating it by a median approximately 6.2 months before onset. Researchers found most expanded thyroid clonotypes above 0.001 in blood as well.

V trimming: 6 bases; J trimming: 4 bases; junction bases outside the gene matches: 10. The CDR3 has 15 residues. Germline V gene data show CDR1 as DFQATT and CDR2 as SNEGSKA (reference sequence). Using RNA transcripts as the source, TCR beta CDR3 regions were amplified. With the HTBI primer set, the TCR CDR3 went through a first round of RT-PCR. TCRdb processed the multiplex PCR reads anew with MiXCR; each CDR3 protein has one entry. The sample contains over 200,000 distinct CDR3 sequences, over 15% of which appear only once. The genes are TRBV20-1 and TRBJ2-5, with TRBD1 matching over 11 bases. The specimen sequenced was blood. This sequence originates from a man aged 45-65 years with Graves' hyperthyroidism. CDR3 DNA: TGCAGTGCAAAGGACAGGGGGCGGGGAAGAGAGACCCAGTACTTC. Translation: CSAKDRGRGRETQYF.